This TCR beta chain was sequenced in a study of post-analysis software for immune sequencing data. Of note for this clonotype: Its specificity is not known.

General study points: TRBV segments more frequent in patients than in controls numbered five and included TRBV5-6, TRBV5-1 and TRBV20-1.

V was clipped by 5 bases and J by 5 bases, with 15 bases between them. CDR1 is SEHNR, CDR2 FQNEAQ, per germline (reference sequence). The CDR3 extends over 14 amino acids. The authors incorporated unique molecular identifiers into the TCR beta cDNA libraries. TCRdb ran MiXCR on the PCR reads and lists one entry per CDR3 protein. This sample has about 820,000 distinct CDR3 sequences; approximately 53% occur once, and the top ten carry about 4.8%. This receptor was identified in a girl between 5 and 17 years old with multiple sclerosis. Sample: blood. V usage is TRBV7-9 and J usage is TRBJ1-2; D is unresolved. Here the CDR3 DNA reads TGTGCCAGCAGCCCCCGGCCGGGGAAATATGGCTACACCTTC. Residues: CASSPRPGKYGYTF.